A selection of T cell receptor beta chains follows, all from one sample in a study of monozygotic twins with inflammatory bowel disease. From the 5' RACE reads, TCRdb lists one entry per CDR3 protein and no DNA. Across some 150,000 distinct CDR3 sequences, the top ten clones capture 2% to 2.5% of the sample. Sequencing was performed on blood. Every receptor here comes from a human donor with ulcerative colitis or Crohn's disease, or a healthy co-twin of an affected twin (not recorded which). Each CDR3 is given with its conserved first and last residue.

V,J,CDR3
TRBV15,TRBJ1-5,CATSGPFGNQPQHF
TRBV4-3,TRBJ2-4,CASSQSRTGWLPKNIQYF
TRBV7-2,TRBJ2-3,CASSLATREDTQYF
TRBV2,TRBJ2-7,CASSIGQGEWEQYF
TRBV5-1,TRBJ2-3,CASSLAVGGGEDTQYF
TRBV20-1,TRBJ2-5,CSARDPSGNQETQYF
TRBV10-3,TRBJ2-4,CATPLGPRQGMAKNIQYF
TRBV5-1,TRBJ2-1,CASSPKLVGEFYNEQFF
TRBV6-5,TRBJ2-7,CASSSTGQGSYEQYF
TRBV5-1,TRBJ2-1,CASSLAQPTGVRQFF
TRBV12-3/TRBV12-4,TRBJ1-4,CASSPQATNEKLFF
TRBV24-1,TRBJ2-1,CATSDSDSPAYNEQFF
TRBV2,TRBJ1-2,CASSVGGLDGYTF
TRBV30,TRBJ2-7,CAWSLRYPVYEQYF
TRBV19,TRBJ1-2,CASSLGQGLGGYTF
TRBV10-3,TRBJ1-5,CAISEGDRGGGQPQHF
TRBV5-1,TRBJ2-5,CASSLDTQETQYF
TRBV24-1,TRBJ1-4,CATSDPPSPGTGNTNEKLFF
TRBV2,TRBJ1-5,CASSDSRQPQHF
TRBV19,TRBJ1-5,CASGSGMGNQPQHF
TRBV13,TRBJ1-4,CASSPTESNEKLFF
TRBV20-1,TRBJ1-6,CSAFRDANSPLHF
TRBV5-1,TRBJ1-1,CASSGRDNTEAFF
TRBV12-3/TRBV12-4,TRBJ1-3,CASSTAGARGAGNTIYF
TRBV7-2,TRBJ2-7,CASSIGTGYDEQYF
TRBV12-3/TRBV12-4,TRBJ2-1,CASTTGTSGSNEQFF
TRBV6-1,TRBJ1-1,CASSTWQAEKNTEAFF
TRBV20-1,TRBJ2-7,CSAPRDRDEQYF
TRBV2,TRBJ1-1,CASSEEDTEAFF
TRBV7-9,TRBJ1-3,CASSLAFSENTIYF
TRBV7-2,TRBJ2-4,CHNVVWGVAKNIQYF
TRBV20-1,TRBJ2-2,CSANPLGGVDTGELFF
TRBV20-1,TRBJ2-4,CSASRLAGAHAGAAKNIQYF
TRBV2,TRBJ1-1,CASSESGNTEAFF
TRBV6-4,TRBJ2-2,CASSREAWAGELFF
TRBV7-2,TRBJ2-5,CASSSPSGRAETQYF
TRBV3-1,TRBJ2-4,CASSQVAEVQYF
TRBV29-1,TRBJ2-3,CSVGSGSADTQYF
TRBV7-9,TRBJ2-7,CASSSAGGEQYF
TRBV29-1,TRBJ1-1,CSVEGQGPNTEAFF
TRBV10-2,TRBJ1-2,CASSTGTGGAGYTF
TRBV6-6,TRBJ1-5,CASSRDGNQPQHF
TRBV7-2,TRBJ2-7,CASSLGSRSYEQYF
TRBV28,TRBJ1-5,CASAGNQPQHF
TRBV6-1,TRBJ2-3,CASSFGDSFFTDTQYF
TRBV6-5,TRBJ2-1,CASSYTRLAGGYNEQFF
TRBV6-1,TRBJ1-1,CASSGGYSGTEAFF
TRBV20-1,TRBJ2-7,CSASGRNGPSYEQYF
TRBV5-5,TRBJ2-7,CASSLGGGDSYEQYF
TRBV19,TRBJ2-1,CASSWGGLAGEQFF
TRBV5-6,TRBJ2-7,CASSALWDGGTYEQYF
TRBV27,TRBJ2-3,CASSLYAWAGRTDTQYF
TRBV2,TRBJ2-7,CASRDYLSYEQYF
TRBV27,TRBJ2-1,CAVTEGGEQFF
TRBV20-1,TRBJ2-1,CSASDDSYNEQFF
TRBV9,TRBJ1-1,CASSLGRGNTEAFF
TRBV7-2,TRBJ2-2,CASSLGFGQSTGELFF
TRBV3-1,TRBJ2-7,CASSPQREPYEQYF
TRBV12-3/TRBV12-4,TRBJ1-1,CASSFPGQGGTEAFF